The clone carrying this TCR beta chain is medium-sized (0.01 to 0.1%) by share. These data belong to a study of Graves' ophthalmopathy and Graves' hyperthyroidism. TCR beta CDR3 amplification used RNA transcripts. HTBI-primed first-round RT-PCR preceded second-round multiplex PCR. TCRdb processed the multiplex PCR reads anew with MiXCR; each CDR3 protein has one entry. The sample records tens of thousands of distinct CDR3 sequences, around 52% being singletons. Sequenced: peripheral blood. This TCR was sampled from an adult man with Graves' ophthalmopathy.

CDR3 residues: CATSDHRGRGGEQFF. The CDR3 coding sequence is TGTGCCACCAGTGACCACAGGGGGCGTGGGGGTGAGCAGTTCTTC. This chain links TRBV24-1 with TRBJ2-1; 9 bases line up with TRBD1. This CDR3 contains 15 residues. The V gene end was trimmed by 4 bases and the J gene end by 9 bases; junction bases not matched to a gene: 9. The germline gives CDR1 KGHDR, CDR2 SFDVKD.